This T cell receptor beta chain was observed in a study of T cell responses to AZD1222 COVID-19 vaccine. Per the germline V gene, CDR1 is SEHNR and CDR2 is FQNEAQ (reference sequence). This CDR3 has 14 residues. V lost 0 bases to trimming and J lost 5 bases, with 8 bases between them. Here immunoSEQ multiplex PCR was the method, and the copy in TCRdb shows in-frame clones only, minus some. The table lists 100,000 to 150,000 clones, 90% of them singletons. This specimen consisted of peripheral blood, obtained 28 days after the second dose of the MenACWY control vaccine. The sequence derives from an adult who received the MenACWY meningococcal vaccine as a control. The chain uses TRBV7-9 and TRBJ1-5; TRBD1 might be the D (6 bases). CDR3 sequence: CASSLAGGYQPQHF. CDR3 bases: TGTGCCAGCAGCTTAGCAGGGGGGTATCAGCCCCAGCATTTT.